This T cell receptor beta chain was observed in a study of cytomegalovirus exposure and HLA in healthy donors. PCR employed 60 Vbeta and 13 Jbeta primers. The repertoire was sequenced with immunoSEQ multiplex PCR; TCRdb's copy has only in-frame clones and lacks some. This sample carries more than 110,000 clones, 75% to 85% of them seen once, and the ten largest clones take 2% to 2.5%. Germline values: CDR1 MNHEY, CDR2 SVGAGI. V lost 7 bases and J lost 4, with 10 bases in between. The CDR3 is made up of 12 amino acids. The receptor comes from a man aged 45-65 years in good health and CMV-seronegative. Sequencing was performed on PBMCs. The V gene is TRBV6-5, the J gene TRBJ2-5; the D gene is possibly TRBD2 (5 bases). The CDR3 DNA follows: TGTGCCAGCATTAGTCGGGGAGAGACCCAGTACTTC. This codes for CASISRGETQYF.